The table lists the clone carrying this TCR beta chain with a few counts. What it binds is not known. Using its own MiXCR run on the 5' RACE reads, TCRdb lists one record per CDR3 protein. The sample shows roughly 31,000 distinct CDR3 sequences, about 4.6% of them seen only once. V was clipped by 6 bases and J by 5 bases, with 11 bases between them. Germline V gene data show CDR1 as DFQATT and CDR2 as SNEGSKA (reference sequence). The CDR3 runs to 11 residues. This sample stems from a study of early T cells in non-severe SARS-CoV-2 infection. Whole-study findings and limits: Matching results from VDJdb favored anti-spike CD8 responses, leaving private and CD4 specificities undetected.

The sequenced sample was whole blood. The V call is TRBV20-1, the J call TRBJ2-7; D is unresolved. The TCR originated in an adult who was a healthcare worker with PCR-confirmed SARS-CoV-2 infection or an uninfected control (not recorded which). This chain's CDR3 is CSAPEVDEQYF. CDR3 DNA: TGCAGTGCCCCCGAGGTGGACGAGCAGTACTTC.